This T cell receptor (beta chain) stems from a study of blood T cell repertoires in COVID-19. Study-wide background: T cells, B-cell-depleted T cells, or PBMCs provided the cDNA or gDNA that served as material.

CDR1 is WSHSY and CDR2 is SAAADI in the germline V gene. V lost 6 bases, J lost 2 bases, and 13 bases lay in between. The length of the CDR3 is 14 residues. Here immunoSEQ multiplex PCR was the method, and the copy in TCRdb shows in-frame clones only, minus some. The data show under 50,000 clones, about two thirds seen once. The sample taken for sequencing was peripheral blood. The sequence was collected from an elderly man with acute or convalescent COVID-19. The genes are TRBV10-2 and TRBJ1-1, with D possibly TRBD1 on 6 matching bases. The CDR3 loop reads CASRSGQSNTEAFF. For the CDR3, the DNA is TGCGCCAGCAGATCCGGACAGAGCAACACTGAAGCTTTCTTT.